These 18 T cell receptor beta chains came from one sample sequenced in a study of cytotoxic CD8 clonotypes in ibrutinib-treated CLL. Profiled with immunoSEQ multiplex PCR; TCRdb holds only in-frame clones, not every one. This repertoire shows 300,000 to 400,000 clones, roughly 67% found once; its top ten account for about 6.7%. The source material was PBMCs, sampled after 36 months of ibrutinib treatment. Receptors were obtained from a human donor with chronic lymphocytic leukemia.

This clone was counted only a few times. The CDR3 DNA reads TGTGCCAGCAGAACTCGACAGGGGGCGAGGGAGCAGTACTTC. Residues: CASRTRQGAREQYF. The chain joins TRBV27 to TRBJ2-7; TRBD1 matches 10 bases. The germline V gene has CDR1 MNHEY and CDR2 SMNVEV (reference sequence). The CDR3 is 14 residues long. V trimming: 6 bases; J trimming: 7 bases; junction bases outside the gene matches: 9.

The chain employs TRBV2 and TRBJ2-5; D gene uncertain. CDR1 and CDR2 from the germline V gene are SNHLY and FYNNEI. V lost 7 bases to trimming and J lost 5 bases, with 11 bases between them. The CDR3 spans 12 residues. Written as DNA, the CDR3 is TGTGCCAGCACCGCGCTGGGGGAGACCCAGTACTTC. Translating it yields CASTALGETQYF.

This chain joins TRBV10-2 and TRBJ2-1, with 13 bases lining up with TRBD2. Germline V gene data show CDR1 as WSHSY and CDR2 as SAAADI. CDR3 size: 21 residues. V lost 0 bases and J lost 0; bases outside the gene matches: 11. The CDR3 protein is CASSESLGLAGVFGSYNEQFF. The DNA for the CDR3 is TGCGCCAGCAGTGAGTCGCTTGGACTAGCGGGAGTGTTCGGCTCCTACAATGAGCAGTTCTTC.

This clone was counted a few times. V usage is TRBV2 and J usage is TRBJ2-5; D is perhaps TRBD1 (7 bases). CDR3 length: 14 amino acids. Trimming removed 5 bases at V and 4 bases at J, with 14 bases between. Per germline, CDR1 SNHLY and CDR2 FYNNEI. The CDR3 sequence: CASSKTGRTETQYF. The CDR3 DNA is TGTGCCAGCAGTAAGACAGGGAGGACAGAGACCCAGTACTTC. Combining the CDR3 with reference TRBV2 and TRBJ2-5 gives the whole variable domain EPEVTQTPSHQVTQMGQEVILRCVPISNHLYFYWYRQILGQKVEFLVSFYNNEISEKSEIFDDQFSVERPDGSNFTLKIRSTKLEDSAMYFCASSKTGRTETQYFGPGTRLLVL.

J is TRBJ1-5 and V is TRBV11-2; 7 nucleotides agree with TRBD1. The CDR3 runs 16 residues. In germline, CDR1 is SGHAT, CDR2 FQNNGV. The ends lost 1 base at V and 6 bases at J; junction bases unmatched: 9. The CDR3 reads CASSLGDREGSQPQHF. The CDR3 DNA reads TGTGCCAGCAGCTTAGGAGACAGGGAGGGGAGTCAGCCCCAGCATTTT.

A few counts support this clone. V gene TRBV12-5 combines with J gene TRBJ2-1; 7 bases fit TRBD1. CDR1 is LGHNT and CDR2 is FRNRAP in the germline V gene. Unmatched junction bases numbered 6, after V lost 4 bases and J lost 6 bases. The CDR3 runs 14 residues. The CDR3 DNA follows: TGTGCTAGTGGTTCCCAGGACAGGTTCAATGAGCAGTTCTTC. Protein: CASGSQDRFNEQFF.

CDR3 DNA sequence: TGTGCCAGCAGTGGCCTCGGGACAGGAAGATTCTTTTTCCAAGAGACCCAGTACTTC. Translated, it gives CASSGLGTGRFFFQETQYF. The gene calls are TRBV6-1 and TRBJ2-5; 8 bases agree with TRBD1. The CDR3 has 19 residues. Trimming removed 4 bases from V and 1 base from J; junction bases left unmatched: 17. Germline CDR1 and CDR2: MNHNS and SASEGT.

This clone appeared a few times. In DNA, the CDR3 is TGTGCCAGTAGTACCTGGAGCCGGGTTGAAGATACGCAGTATTTT. It is translated as CASSTWSRVEDTQYF. This chain connects TRBV19 to TRBJ2-3; D is unresolved. This CDR3 contains 15 residues. Trimming shortened V by 4 bases and J by 5 bases, and 16 bases separated the two germline ends. The germline V gene has CDR1 LNHDA and CDR2 SQIVND (reference sequence).

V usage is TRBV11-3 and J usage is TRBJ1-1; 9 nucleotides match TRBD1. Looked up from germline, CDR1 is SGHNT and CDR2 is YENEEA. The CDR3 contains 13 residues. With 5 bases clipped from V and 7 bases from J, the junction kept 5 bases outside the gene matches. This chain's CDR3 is CASSKGQGREAFF. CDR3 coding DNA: TGTGCCAGCAGCAAGGGACAGGGACGTGAAGCTTTCTTT.

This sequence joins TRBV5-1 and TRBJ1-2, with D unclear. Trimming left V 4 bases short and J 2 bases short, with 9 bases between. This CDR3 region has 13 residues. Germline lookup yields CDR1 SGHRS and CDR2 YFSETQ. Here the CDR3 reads CASSPEANYGYTF. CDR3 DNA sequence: TGCGCCAGCAGCCCTGAAGCAAACTATGGCTACACCTTC. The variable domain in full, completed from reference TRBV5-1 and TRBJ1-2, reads KAGVTQTPRYLIKTRGQQVTLSCSPISGHRSVSWYQQTPGQGLQFLFEYFSETQRNKGNFPGRFSGRQFSNSRSEMNVSTLELGDSALYLCASSPEANYGYTFGSGTRLTVV.

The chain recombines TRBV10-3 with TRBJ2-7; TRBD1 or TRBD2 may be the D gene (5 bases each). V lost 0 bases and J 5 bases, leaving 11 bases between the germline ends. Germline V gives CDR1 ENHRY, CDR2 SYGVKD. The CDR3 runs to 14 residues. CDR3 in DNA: TGTGCCATCAGTGAGTCAAGGGGAGCCCACGAGCAGTACTTC. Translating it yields CAISESRGAHEQYF.

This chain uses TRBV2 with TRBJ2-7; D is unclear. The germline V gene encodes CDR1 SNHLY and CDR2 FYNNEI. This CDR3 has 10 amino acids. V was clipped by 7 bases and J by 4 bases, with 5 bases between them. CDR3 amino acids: CASTRYEQYF. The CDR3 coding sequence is TGTGCCAGCACCCGATACGAGCAGTACTTC.

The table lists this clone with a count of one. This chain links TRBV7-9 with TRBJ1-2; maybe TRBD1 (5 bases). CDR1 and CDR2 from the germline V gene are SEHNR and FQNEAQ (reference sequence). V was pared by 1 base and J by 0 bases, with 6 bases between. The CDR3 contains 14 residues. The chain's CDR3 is CASSLETANYGYTF. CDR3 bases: TGTGCCAGCAGCTTAGAGACAGCTAACTATGGCTACACCTTC.

CDR3 coding DNA: TGCGCCAGCACCAGGGACTTACAAGAGACCCAGTACTTC. Protein sequence: CASTRDLQETQYF. The chain combines TRBV5-1 with TRBJ2-5, with a weak D call TRBD2 (6 bases). The V gene's germline CDR1 is SGHRS and CDR2 YFSETQ. The CDR3 sequence is 13 residues long. V gave up 6 bases and J gave up 2 bases, with 11 bases separating them. Complete variable domain (other parts from reference TRBV5-1 and TRBJ2-5): KAGVTQTPRYLIKTRGQQVTLSCSPISGHRSVSWYQQTPGQGLQFLFEYFSETQRNKGNFPGRFSGRQFSNSRSEMNVSTLELGDSALYLCASTRDLQETQYFGPGTRLLVL.

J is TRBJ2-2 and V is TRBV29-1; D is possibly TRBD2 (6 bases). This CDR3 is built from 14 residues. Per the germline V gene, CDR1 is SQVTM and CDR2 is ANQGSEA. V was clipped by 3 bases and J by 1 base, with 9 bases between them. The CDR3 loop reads CSVDKEGNTGELFF. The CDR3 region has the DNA TGCAGCGTTGACAAGGAGGGGAACACCGGGGAGCTGTTTTTT.

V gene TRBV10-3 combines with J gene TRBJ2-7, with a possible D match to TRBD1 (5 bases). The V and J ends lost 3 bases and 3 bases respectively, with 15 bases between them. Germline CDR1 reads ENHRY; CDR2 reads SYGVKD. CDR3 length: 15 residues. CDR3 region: CAISDVGVRIYEQYF. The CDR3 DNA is TGTGCCATCAGTGATGTAGGGGTCAGGATCTACGAGCAGTACTTC.

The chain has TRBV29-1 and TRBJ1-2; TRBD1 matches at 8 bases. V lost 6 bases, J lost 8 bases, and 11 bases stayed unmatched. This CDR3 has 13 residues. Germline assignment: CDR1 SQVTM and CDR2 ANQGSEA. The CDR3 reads CSVARTGIGGYTF. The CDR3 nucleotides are TGCAGCGTCGCTCGGACAGGGATTGGCGGCTACACCTTC.

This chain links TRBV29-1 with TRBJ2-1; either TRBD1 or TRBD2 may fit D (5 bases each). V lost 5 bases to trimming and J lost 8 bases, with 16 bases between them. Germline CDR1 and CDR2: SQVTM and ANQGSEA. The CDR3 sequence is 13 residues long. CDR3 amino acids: CSVWGSGGDEQFF. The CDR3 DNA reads TGCAGCGTTTGGGGGAGCGGTGGGGATGAGCAGTTCTTC.